This T cell receptor (beta chain) was obtained from a study of CD8+ T cells in alopecia areata. Study-level results: Although TCR sharing was seen in mice, sharing across patients was less clear, possibly for HLA-related reasons.

Extracted RNA was reverse transcribed, and the resulting cDNA served as sequencing template. Assay: immunoSEQ multiplex PCR; the TCRdb copy retains only in-frame clones and omits some. Among about 120,000 clones listed, around 61% were seen once. The germline V gene has CDR1 MDHEN and CDR2 SYDVKM. V lost 6 bases to trimming and J lost 8 bases, with 14 bases between them. The CDR3 contains 13 residues. For this clone: What it recognizes is unknown.

Material: CD4+ T cells sorted from blood. The chain uses TRBV28 and TRBJ2-4, with D maybe TRBD2 (7 bases). The receptor's source is a human donor in good health. CDR3 nucleotides: TGTGCCAGCAGCCCCGGGGGGCGTTACATTCAGTACTTC. This gives the protein CASSPGGRYIQYF.